This entry lists 23 T cell receptor beta chains sequenced from one sample in a study of breast tumors, draining lymph nodes, adjacent tissues. The lymph nodes were axillary draining lymph nodes from breast cancer patients. TCRdb reprocessed the multiplex PCR reads with MiXCR, giving one entry per CDR3 protein. The sample lists about 200,000 distinct CDR3 sequences, 31% seen once, with 4.3% in the top ten. Sequenced input: axillary lymph node tissue. Source of these receptors: a female donor with breast cancer. Some clones in this sample may be carry-over from other donors' samples.

The chain combines TRBV6-6 with TRBJ2-5, with 7 positions matching TRBD2. With V trimmed by 5 bases and J by 9 bases, 0 bases remained unmatched. This CDR3 is 10 amino acids long. Germline CDR1 MNHNY, CDR2 SVGAGI (reference sequence). The CDR3 sequence is CASSAGAQYF. CDR3 coding DNA: TGTGCCAGCAGTGCGGGGGCCCAGTACTTC.

This chain links TRBV5-4 with TRBJ1-5; D gene unclear. This CDR3 region has 14 residues. With 0 bases removed from V and 6 bases from J, the gap between germline ends came to 10 bases. CDR1 and CDR2 from the germline V gene are SGHNT and YYREEE (reference sequence). The CDR3 loop is CASSLVPAGQPQHF. Written as DNA, the CDR3 is TGTGCCAGCAGCTTGGTTCCAGCGGGTCAGCCCCAGCATTTT.

This clonotype was seen many times. This chain connects TRBV7-9 to TRBJ2-1; TRBD2 agrees at 7 bases. V was clipped by 6 bases and J by 1 base; unmatched bases: 15. The CDR3 sequence is 18 residues long. CDR1 is SEHNR and CDR2 is FQNEAQ in the germline V gene (reference sequence). CDR3 region: CASRSGTPSVGSYNEQFF. DNA of the CDR3: TGTGCCAGCAGAAGCGGGACCCCTTCGGTTGGGTCCTACAATGAGCAGTTCTTC. Supplemented by reference TRBV7-9 and TRBJ2-1, the full variable domain reads DTGVSQNPRHKITKRGQNVTFRCDPISEHNRLYWYRQTLGQGPEFLTYFQNEAQLEKSRLLSDRFSAERPKGSFSTLEIQRTEQGDSAMYLCASRSGTPSVGSYNEQFFGPGTRLTVL.

This clonotype was seen only a few times. At one end, the junction sequence differs from germline, possibly due to a read error. V gene TRBV9 combines with J gene TRBJ2-6; 7 nucleotides line up with TRBD2. The germline V gene encodes CDR1 SGDLS and CDR2 YYNGEE. The CDR3 sequence is 17 residues long. The CDR3 sequence is CASSPGGRSSGATVLTF. CDR3 in DNA: TGTGCCAGCAGCCCGGGAGGTAGGTCTTCTGGGGCCACCGTCCTGACTTTC.

The chain recombines TRBV6-6 with TRBJ2-4, with D uncertain. The germline V gene encodes CDR1 MNHNY and CDR2 SVGAGI (reference sequence). The CDR3 sequence is 15 residues long. Trimming stripped 0 bases from V and 2 bases from J, with 8 bases between. The CDR3 DNA sequence: TGTGCCAGCAGTTACTCTGAAGGTCCCAAAAACATTCAGTACTTC. This codes for CASSYSEGPKNIQYF.

The chain links TRBV7-9 to TRBJ1-1; D might be TRBD1 (6 bases). Germline-derived CDR1 and CDR2 are SEHNR and FQNEAQ (reference sequence). Deletions cut 8 bases from V and 1 base from J, with 20 bases between. There are 16 residues in the CDR3. The CDR3 bases are TGTGCCAGCTTAGGGGGGGTGGGGAGGGGGAACACTGAAGCTTTCTTT. It specifies CASLGGVGRGNTEAFF.

This chain uses TRBV15 with TRBJ2-2, with TRBD2 matching 7 bases. The J segment lost 4 bases and the V segment lost 0 bases, leaving 2 bases of the junction unmatched. Germline CDR1 LNHNV, CDR2 YYDKDF (reference sequence). This CDR3 is 15 amino acids long. The CDR3 DNA reads TGTGCCACCAGCAGAGATCGCGGGGGCACCGGGGAGCTGTTTTTT. Amino acids: CATSRDRGGTGELFF.

This clonotype was seen at least ten times. The CDR3 nucleotides are TGCAGCGTCGGAGACAGGGGGGACTATGGCTACACCTTC. Residues: CSVGDRGDYGYTF. This chain joins TRBV29-1 and TRBJ1-2; 9 nucleotides align to TRBD1. This CDR3 contains 13 residues. V dropped 6 bases and J dropped 3; count of bases not matched to a gene: 5. The germline V gene encodes CDR1 SQVTM and CDR2 ANQGSEA.

V gene TRBV3-1 combines with J gene TRBJ2-5; 7 bases fit TRBD1. Germline V gene sequence: CDR1 LGHDT, CDR2 YNNKEL (reference sequence). V shed 4 bases and J 4 bases; nucleotides not matched to a gene: 3. CDR3 size: 13 residues. The CDR3: CASSRYRGETQYF. The CDR3 nucleotides read TGTGCCAGCAGCCGATACAGGGGAGAGACCCAGTACTTC.

This clonotype was seen more than once but under ten times. A much larger clone lies one base from this, so it may be a read error. This chain connects TRBV5-8 to TRBJ1-5; D uncertain. Trimming took off 3 bases at V and 6 bases at J, with 10 bases between the two ends. The CDR3 loop spans 13 amino acids. Germline lookup yields CDR1 SGHTS and CDR2 YDEGEE. The CDR3 loop reads CASSSNLTQPQHF. The CDR3 DNA reads TGTGCCAGCAGCTCAAATCTCACTCAGCCCCAGCATTTT. Complete variable domain (other parts from reference TRBV5-8 and TRBJ1-5): EAGVTQSPTHLIKTRGQQATLRCSPISGHTSVYWYQQALGLGLQFLLWYDEGEERNRGNFPPRFSGRQFPNYSSELNVNALELEDSALYLCASSSNLTQPQHFGDGTRLSIL.

The chain combines TRBV7-2 with TRBJ1-2; 8 bases agree with TRBD1. The CDR3 covers 13 residues. V lost 6 bases, J lost 8 bases, and 8 bases stayed unmatched. Germline V gives CDR1 SGHTA, CDR2 FQGNSA. This CDR3 reads CASSPGGSWGYTF. The DNA for the CDR3 is TGTGCCAGCAGTCCAGGGGGCTCGTGGGGCTACACCTTC. The full variable domain, in which reference TRBV7-2 and TRBJ1-2 provide the parts outside the CDR3, is GAGVSQSPSNKVTEKGKDVELRCDPISGHTALYWYRQSLGQGLEFLIYFQGNSAPDKSGLPSDRFSAERTGGSVSTLTIQRTQQEDSAVYLCASSPGGSWGYTFGSGTRLTVV.

This clonotype has at least ten counts. This chain uses TRBV7-2 with TRBJ2-5, with 7 bases that match TRBD1. V dropped 4 bases and J dropped 1; count of bases not matched to a gene: 3. The CDR3 length is 14 residues. Germline loops: CDR1 SGHTA, CDR2 FQGNSA. CDR3 sequence: CASSSDRAQETQYF. The CDR3 coding sequence is TGTGCCAGCAGCTCCGACAGGGCCCAAGAGACCCAGTACTTC. Complete variable domain (other parts from reference TRBV7-2 and TRBJ2-5): GAGVSQSPSNKVTEKGKDVELRCDPISGHTALYWYRQSLGQGLEFLIYFQGNSAPDKSGLPSDRFSAERTGGSVSTLTIQRTQQEDSAVYLCASSSDRAQETQYFGPGTRLLVL.

This clonotype came up a few times. V and J are TRBV9 and TRBJ2-7; 8 bases map to TRBD1. The CDR3 has 14 residues. Germline CDR1 and CDR2: SGDLS and YYNGEE. Unmatched junction bases numbered 8, after V lost 3 bases and J lost 6 bases. CDR3 nucleotides: TGTGCCAGCAGCGCCCAGGGGGCTTCGACCGAGCAGTACTTC. Translated, it gives CASSAQGASTEQYF.

The sample holds many counts of this clonotype. The chain carries TRBV12-3 or TRBV12-4 and TRBJ2-1; 8 nucleotides agree with TRBD1. J lost 8 bases, V lost 5 bases, and 11 bases had no gene match. This CDR3 comprises 15 residues. CDR3 sequence (DNA): TGTGCCAGCAGTGGGACAGGTAATTCACAATATGAGCAGTTCTTC. Translation: CASSGTGNSQYEQFF.

In this sample, this clonotype turned up a few times. This may stem from a read error, because a much larger clone lies one nucleotide away. A read error is likely, as this CDR3 ends without the conserved phenylalanine or tryptophan. The chain combines TRBV12-3 or TRBV12-4 with TRBJ1-2; D gene ambiguous. V shed 5 bases and J shed 5 bases, with 6 bases lying between them. CDR3 length: 11 amino acids. In DNA, the CDR3 is TGTGCCAGCAGTGCAGTTTATGGCTACACCGTC. It encodes CASSAVYGYTV.

This clonotype was found a few times. The chain carries TRBV11-2 and TRBJ1-2; D call uncertain. The CDR3 spans 14 residues. The V gene's germline CDR1 is SGHAT and CDR2 FQNNGV. Between the trimmed V and J ends, which lost 5 bases and 8 bases, there was a span of 18 bases. CDR3 DNA: TGTGCCAGCAGCCCAGGCCCCTATCCGGAGGGCTACACCTTC. It specifies CASSPGPYPEGYTF.

The sample holds a few counts of this clonotype. This could be a read error, since a much larger clone is one nucleotide away. The conserved phenylalanine or tryptophan is not found at the CDR3 terminus, so this likely reflects a read error. The chain carries TRBV19 and TRBJ2-5; TRBD2 agrees at 8 bases. The germline V gene has CDR1 LNHDA and CDR2 SQIVND (reference sequence). The length of the CDR3 is 16 residues. The J segment lost 1 base and the V segment lost 6 bases, leaving 10 bases of the junction unmatched. The CDR3: CASSPLGGGLQETQYS. The CDR3 DNA reads as TGTGCCAGTAGCCCACTGGGCGGGGGGCTCCAAGAGACCCAGTACTCC.

Notes on this clonotype: Being one base from a much bigger clone, this may be a read error. The gene calls are TRBV3-2 and TRBJ2-5; the D segment call TRBD1 is taken from the table without a DNA check. TRBV3-2 is designated a pseudogene. The CDR3 is 17 amino acids. The CDR3 loop reads CASSRVLGGQSGETQYF. In DNA, the CDR3 is TGTGCCAGCAGCCGAGTCCTTGGCGGACAGTCCGGGGAGACCCAGTACTTC.

The chain is built from TRBV5-5 and TRBJ1-3; D may be TRBD1 (6 bases). Germline V gene data show CDR1 as SGHKS and CDR2 as YYEKEE (reference sequence). Trimming cost V 0 bases and J 8 bases, with 21 bases left between them. The CDR3 is 17 residues long. The CDR3 reads CASSLEGVTTHGYTIYF. DNA of the CDR3: TGTGCCAGCAGCTTGGAGGGGGTAACTACCCATGGCTACACCATATATTTT.

Comment on this clonotype: Lacking the conserved final phenylalanine or tryptophan, this CDR3 likely reflects a read error. The rearrangement links TRBV7-9 to TRBJ2-7, with D perhaps TRBD2 (6 bases). Germline V gene sequence: CDR1 SEHNR, CDR2 FQNEAQ (reference sequence). The length of the CDR3 is 17 residues. CDR3 loop: CAGSPRRGDYRAGEQYL. CDR3 DNA sequence: TGTGCCGGCAGCCCTCGGAGGGGCGACTATCGTGCGGGGGAGCAGTACCTC.

The rearrangement uses TRBV7-6 and TRBJ1-1; D might be TRBD1 (6 bases). Germline-derived CDR1 and CDR2 are SGHVS and FNYEAQ. V lost 4 bases, J lost 7 bases, and 10 bases lay in between. This CDR3 spans 12 amino acids. CDR3 coding DNA: TGTGCCAGCAGCTCCGGACAGAGTGAAGCTTTCTTT. This sequence encodes CASSSGQSEAFF.

This clonotype showed up many times. The chain has TRBV20-1 and TRBJ2-1; D possibly corresponds to TRBD2 (5 bases). The CDR3 is made up of 16 amino acids. V lost 0 bases, J lost 8 bases, and 20 bases lay in between. Germline CDR1 and CDR2: DFQATT and SNEGSKA (reference sequence). CDR3 nucleotide sequence: TGCAGTGCTAGAGATTTTCTGGACGTTGGAGGCCATGAGCAGTTCTTC. The encoded protein is CSARDFLDVGGHEQFF.

This clonotype was detected many times. The chain has TRBV7-3 and TRBJ1-5, with TRBD1 matching 10 bases. Losses at the gene ends were 5 bases for V and 3 bases for J; bases not matched to a gene: 16. CDR1 and CDR2 from the germline V gene are SGHTA and FQGTGA. This CDR3 comprises 19 residues. CDR3 DNA sequence: TGTGCCAGCAGCCCTCAGCGGGACAGGGGATGGGGCCCCAATCAGCCCCAGCATTTT. It yields the protein CASSPQRDRGWGPNQPQHF.